Listed here are 9 T cell receptor beta chains from one sample, sequenced in a study of cytomegalovirus exposure and HLA in healthy donors. PCR amplification relied on 60 Vbeta primers (plus 13 Jbeta primers). The repertoire was sequenced with immunoSEQ multiplex PCR; TCRdb's copy has only in-frame clones and lacks some. The sample has roughly 150,000 clones, roughly 80% seen once. Sample: PBMCs. Receptor source: a man in his fifties or sixties in good health and CMV-seropositive.

The chain uses TRBV29-1 and TRBJ2-1; maybe TRBD2 (5 bases). V gave up 7 bases and J gave up 2 bases, with 12 bases separating them. CDR3 length: 13 amino acids. Germline V gene lookup returns CDR1 SQVTM and CDR2 ANQGSEA. CDR3 in amino acids: CSAEASTYNEQFF. As DNA, the CDR3 is TGCAGCGCGGAGGCCTCAACCTACAATGAGCAGTTCTTC.

The V call is TRBV18, the J call TRBJ1-2; 7 nucleotides line up with TRBD1. This CDR3 has 14 amino acids. After removal of 4 bases from V and 7 bases from J, the junction contained 9 bases not matched to a gene. Germline values: CDR1 KGHSH, CDR2 LQKENI. The DNA for the CDR3 is TGTGCCAGCTCACTGGGACAGAGAGGCTCTGGCTACACCTTC. Translating gives CASSLGQRGSGYTF.

The chain is built from TRBV5-1 and TRBJ2-2, with 7 bases identical to TRBD2. Germline lookup yields CDR1 SGHRS and CDR2 YFSETQ. This CDR3 region has 13 residues. V was pared by 3 bases and J by 7 bases, with 3 bases of the junction left unmatched. The chain's CDR3 is CASSWEGVGELFF. DNA for the CDR3: TGCGCCAGCAGCTGGGAGGGTGTCGGGGAGCTGTTTTTT. The full variable domain, with the rest looked up from reference TRBV5-1 and TRBJ2-2, is KAGVTQTPRYLIKTRGQQVTLSCSPISGHRSVSWYQQTPGQGLQFLFEYFSETQRNKGNFPGRFSGRQFSNSRSEMNVSTLELGDSALYLCASSWEGVGELFFGEGSRLTVL.

V gene TRBV15 combines with J gene TRBJ2-1, with 14 bases identical to TRBD2. Germline values: CDR1 LNHNV, CDR2 YYDKDF (reference sequence). Trimming removed 3 bases from V and 15 bases from J; junction bases left unmatched: 10. The CDR3 runs to 15 residues. CDR3 nucleotides: TGTGCCACCAGCAGGCCAGGACTAGCGGGAGGCCAAGTGTTCTTC. Protein: CATSRPGLAGGQVFF. The full variable domain, its missing parts supplied by reference TRBV15 and TRBJ2-1, is DAMVIQNPRYQVTQFGKPVTLSCSQTLNHNVMYWYQQKSSQAPKLLFHYYDKDFNNEADTPDNFQSRRPNTSFCFLDIRSPGLGDTAMYLCATSRPGLAGGQVFFGPGTRLTVL.

The J gene is TRBJ2-7, the V gene TRBV30, with no clear D. Trimming left V 0 bases short and J 9 bases short, with 15 bases between. The CDR3 has 13 residues. The germline CDR1 and CDR2 sequences are GTSNPN and SVGIG (reference sequence). DNA of the CDR3: TGTGCCTGGAGTGTACGTCTCGGGTATAGGCAGTACTTC. Protein product: CAWSVRLGYRQYF.

This chain connects TRBV5-5 to TRBJ2-3; 7 bases map to TRBD2. The CDR3 extends over 16 amino acids. Per the germline V gene, CDR1 is SGHKS and CDR2 is YYEKEE (reference sequence). With V trimmed by 0 bases and J by 1 base, 5 bases remained unmatched. CDR3 loop: CASSLERLAGTDTQYF. Written as DNA, the CDR3 is TGTGCCAGCAGCTTGGAAAGACTAGCCGGCACAGATACGCAGTATTTT.

J is TRBJ1-4 and V is TRBV6-4; no definite D call. Germline loops: CDR1 MRHNA, CDR2 SNTAGT. Trimming removed 6 bases at V and 14 bases at J, with 4 bases between. This CDR3 contains 8 residues. The CDR3 sequence is CASRSLFF. The DNA for the CDR3 is TGTGCCAGCAGGAGCCTGTTTTTT.

This chain connects TRBV5-1 to TRBJ2-5, with 7 bases lining up with TRBD1. Germline trimming cut 4 bases from V and 11 bases from J; bases unmatched to any gene: 23. The CDR3 totals 17 residues. Germline CDR1 reads SGHRS; CDR2 reads YFSETQ. The CDR3 spells CASSHGLGQPASKEQYF. CDR3 in DNA: TGCGCCAGCAGCCACGGACTGGGACAGCCAGCCTCTAAGGAGCAGTACTTC.

This sequence joins TRBV2 and TRBJ1-5; 9 bases fit TRBD1. The CDR3 contains 15 residues. CDR1 is SNHLY and CDR2 is FYNNEI in the germline V gene. The J segment lost 6 bases and the V segment lost 4 bases, leaving 7 bases of the junction unmatched. This CDR3 is CASSGRDRVGQPQHF. The DNA of the CDR3 is TGTGCCAGCAGTGGCCGGGACAGGGTGGGTCAGCCCCAGCATTTT. Variable domain in full (rest from reference TRBV2 and TRBJ1-5): EPEVTQTPSHQVTQMGQEVILRCVPISNHLYFYWYRQILGQKVEFLVSFYNNEISEKSEIFDDQFSVERPDGSNFTLKIRSTKLEDSAMYFCASSGRDRVGQPQHFGDGTRLSIL.